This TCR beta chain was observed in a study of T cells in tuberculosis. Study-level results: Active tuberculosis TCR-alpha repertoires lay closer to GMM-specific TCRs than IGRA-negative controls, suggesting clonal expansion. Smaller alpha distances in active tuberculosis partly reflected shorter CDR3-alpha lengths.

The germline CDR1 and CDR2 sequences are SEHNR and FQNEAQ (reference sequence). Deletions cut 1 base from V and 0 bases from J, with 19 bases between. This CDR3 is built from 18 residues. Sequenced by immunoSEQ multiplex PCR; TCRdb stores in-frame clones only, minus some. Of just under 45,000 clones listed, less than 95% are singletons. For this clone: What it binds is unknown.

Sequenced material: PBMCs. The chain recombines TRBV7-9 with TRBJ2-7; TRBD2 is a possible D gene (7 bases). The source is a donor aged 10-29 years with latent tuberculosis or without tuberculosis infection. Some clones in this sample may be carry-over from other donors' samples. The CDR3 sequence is CASSLDLGGDSRSYEQYF. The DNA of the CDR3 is TGTGCCAGCAGCTTAGATTTAGGGGGGGACTCCCGCTCCTACGAGCAGTACTTC. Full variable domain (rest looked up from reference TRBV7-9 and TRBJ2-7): DTGVSQNPRHKITKRGQNVTFRCDPISEHNRLYWYRQTLGQGPEFLTYFQNEAQLEKSRLLSDRFSAERPKGSFSTLEIQRTEQGDSAMYLCASSLDLGGDSRSYEQYFGPGTRLTVT.